Given below is one T cell receptor (beta chain) in context. Its antigen remains unidentified. CDR3 size: 13 residues. With 0 bases removed from V and 5 bases from J, the gap between germline ends came to 4 bases. Per the germline V gene, CDR1 is MRHNA and CDR2 is SNTAGT. These data belong to a study of T-cell memory formation after mild COVID-19. One entry per CDR3 protein, called by TCRdb with MiXCR from the 5' RACE reads. The data show more than 150,000 distinct CDR3 sequences, about 21% seen once. Study-level points and caveats: While clones contracting from day 15 to 85 were balanced between CD4 and CD8, later expanders leaned CD4+.

This receptor was identified in an adult woman who had mild COVID-19 (a few samples of this study predate the infection). Cell type and time point are not known. Input material: PBMCs or a T cell subset sorted from them (not recorded which). The chain joins TRBV6-4 to TRBJ2-2; no clear D gene. The CDR3 DNA is TGTGCCAGCAGTGACTCGGCTACCGGGGAGCTGTTTTTT. Amino acids: CASSDSATGELFF.